These T cell receptor beta chains were read from a single sample in a study of blood T cell repertoires in COVID-19. The data were produced by immunoSEQ multiplex PCR, yet TCRdb's version contains in-frame clones alone and is incomplete. Of approximately 210,000 clones in the sample, 80% were seen once. Input material: PBMCs or T cells enriched from blood (not recorded which). These receptors originate from a man aged 30 to 45 with acute COVID-19. Each CDR3 is given with its conserved first and last residue. A D gene is named only where the DNA matches it firmly. Size values are once, few and many counts, or a class for expanded clones, and some rows have none.

cdr3_nt,cdr3_aa,clone_size,d_call,j_call,v_call
TGTGCCAGCAGCCAAGGACAGTACCTCAACTATGGCTACACCTTC,CASSQGQYLNYGYTF,once,-,TRBJ1-2,TRBV14
TGCGCCAGCAGCTCCCACCGGGCGGGCACTGAAGCTTTCTTT,CASSSHRAGTEAFF,-,-,TRBJ1-1,TRBV5-1
TGCACCAGCAGCCAAGACCAGGGCTCTAAGGACACTGAAGCTTTCTTT,CTSSQDQGSKDTEAFF,-,-,TRBJ1-1,TRBV1
TGTGCCAGCAGAAACACAGGGGGGGGCTACACCTTC,CASRNTGGGYTF,-,TRBD1,TRBJ1-2,TRBV6-5
TGTGCCAGCAGTTCACACGGGAACTATGGCTACACCTTC,CASSSHGNYGYTF,-,-,TRBJ1-2,TRBV12-3/TRBV12-4
TGTGCCAGCAGCCAGGAGGCGAACACTGAAGCTTTCTTT,CASSQEANTEAFF,-,-,TRBJ1-1,TRBV7-9
TGTGCCAGTAGGACGACAGGGGGCGGAGGCCAGCCCCAGCATTTT,CASRTTGGGGQPQHF,-,TRBD1,TRBJ1-5,TRBV19
TGTGCCTGGAGTTTGGAAGGGGGCACTGAAGCTTTCTTT,CAWSLEGGTEAFF,few,-,TRBJ1-1,TRBV30
TGTGCCAGTAGTATTCCTCTGAGCTCTGGAAACACCATATATTTT,CASSIPLSSGNTIYF,-,-,TRBJ1-3,TRBV19
TGTGCCAGCAGCAAAGGGGACAGAGTCTCCTACGAGCAGTACTTC,CASSKGDRVSYEQYF,-,-,TRBJ2-7,TRBV21-1
TGTGCCCCTACCCCCGGACAGGGAACGACTTACAATGAGCAGTTCTTC,CAPTPGQGTTYNEQFF,-,TRBD1,TRBJ2-1,TRBV24-1
TGCGCCAGCAGCTTGTCCCAAATGAACACTGAAGCTTTCTTT,CASSLSQMNTEAFF,-,-,TRBJ1-1,TRBV5-1
TGTGCCAGCAGAGTCACATCGGGCGGGGGGGCAAATGAGCAGTTCTTC,CASRVTSGGGANEQFF,-,TRBD2,TRBJ2-1,TRBV28
TGTGCCAGCAGCGCTGGGGGCTTTTCCTACGAGCAGTACTTC,CASSAGGFSYEQYF,-,-,TRBJ2-7,TRBV28